Presented here are 26 T cell receptor beta chains from one specimen sequenced in a study of blood T cell repertoires in COVID-19. Generated by immunoSEQ multiplex PCR, the TCRdb table keeps only in-frame clones and is missing some. The sample carries 150,000 or so clones, roughly 82% recorded once. The specimen sequenced was peripheral blood. The origin of the receptors is a woman aged 70-85 years with acute or convalescent COVID-19.

The V call is TRBV4-3, the J call TRBJ2-1; 14 nucleotides line up with TRBD2. CDR3 length equals 19 residues. Germline values: CDR1 LGHNA, CDR2 YSLEER. The ends lost 0 bases at V and 15 bases at J; junction bases unmatched: 19. The CDR3 loop is CASSQDFGRGGTSGSWSFF. Written as DNA, the CDR3 is TGCGCCAGCAGCCAAGATTTCGGGCGGGGCGGGACTAGCGGGAGTTGGTCGTTCTTC.

The chain uses TRBV5-1 and TRBJ2-7, with TRBD1 identical over 7 bases. Trimming at V came to 4 bases and at J to 2 bases, leaving 6 bases not matched to a gene. CDR3 size: 14 residues. Germline assignment: CDR1 SGHRS and CDR2 YFSETQ. The CDR3 DNA reads as TGCGCCAGCAGCAGACATGACAGGGCCTACGAGCAGTACTTC. Its translation: CASSRHDRAYEQYF.

The J gene is TRBJ2-1, the V gene TRBV5-1, with D perhaps matching TRBD2 (6 bases). Trimming cost V 0 bases and J 4 bases, with 11 bases left between them. The CDR3 is 15 residues long. Germline V gene sequence: CDR1 SGHRS, CDR2 YFSETQ. The CDR3 DNA sequence: TGCGCCAGCAGCTTGGAGGCGGGGCCATACAATGAGCAGTTCTTC. Its translation is CASSLEAGPYNEQFF. Full variable domain (outside the CDR3, taken from reference TRBV5-1 and TRBJ2-1): KAGVTQTPRYLIKTRGQQVTLSCSPISGHRSVSWYQQTPGQGLQFLFEYFSETQRNKGNFPGRFSGRQFSNSRSEMNVSTLELGDSALYLCASSLEAGPYNEQFFGPGTRLTVL.

This rearrangement joins TRBV19 to TRBJ1-3, with a tentative D call TRBD1 (6 bases). Germline V gene sequence: CDR1 LNHDA, CDR2 SQIVND (reference sequence). The CDR3 has 15 residues. The V end was cut by 7 bases, the J end by 5 bases, with 18 bases between. This chain's CDR3 is CASTYDRSARNTIYF. The DNA for the CDR3 is TGTGCCAGTACCTACGACAGGAGCGCTCGAAACACCATATATTTT.

The chain couples TRBV19 to TRBJ1-5; 9 bases are shared with TRBD1. CDR1 LNHDA and CDR2 SQIVND come from the germline V gene (reference sequence). V gave up 7 bases and J gave up 0 bases; unmatched junction bases: 13. CDR3 length equals 18 residues. The CDR3 nucleotides are TGTGCCAGTACCAAGAGACCGACAGGGGGGTATAGCAATCAGCCCCAGCATTTT. Translating it yields CASTKRPTGGYSNQPQHF. Variable domain in full (rest from reference TRBV19 and TRBJ1-5): DGGITQSPKYLFRKEGQNVTLSCEQNLNHDAMYWYRQDPGQGLRLIYYSQIVNDFQKGDIAEGYSVSREKKESFPLTVTSAQKNPTAFYLCASTKRPTGGYSNQPQHFGDGTRLSIL.

This chain connects TRBV6-2 or TRBV6-3 to TRBJ2-1; no firm D call. Deletions cut 5 bases from V and 8 bases from J, with 19 bases between. The germline gives CDR1 MNHEY, CDR2 SVGEGT. The length of the CDR3 is 15 residues. CDR3 amino acids: CASSRPLNTVYEQFF. In DNA form, the CDR3 reads TGTGCCAGCAGTCGCCCCCTTAACACAGTTTATGAGCAGTTCTTC.

The chain combines TRBV6-5 with TRBJ1-2, with 9 nucleotides matching TRBD1. Looked up from germline, CDR1 is MNHEY and CDR2 is SVGAGI. This CDR3 has 15 residues. Losses at the gene ends were 4 bases for V and 6 bases for J; bases not matched to a gene: 9. DNA of the CDR3: TGTGCCAGCAGTTTTGAAGGGACAGGGAGCAATGGCTACACCTTC. Protein: CASSFEGTGSNGYTF.

This clone was seen just once. The CDR3 loop reads CASSPRAGGVSNQPQHF. The CDR3 bases are TGTGCCAGCAGCCCCCGCGCCGGGGGGGTAAGCAATCAGCCCCAGCATTTT. The chain carries TRBV7-8 and TRBJ1-5, with D possibly being TRBD1 (5 bases). Germline V CDR1 and CDR2: SGHVS, FQNEAQ. Trimming took 5 bases from V and 1 from J, leaving 18 bases between them. This CDR3 has 17 residues.

The chain uses TRBV18 and TRBJ2-1; TRBD2 aligns across 8 bases. The CDR3 length is 15 residues. The junction had 3 bases not matched to a gene; V was cut back by 3 bases and J by 2 bases. Looked up from germline, CDR1 is KGHSH and CDR2 is LQKENI. Here the CDR3 reads CASSPGLAAYNEQFF. The CDR3 bases are TGTGCCAGCTCACCCGGACTAGCCGCCTACAATGAGCAGTTCTTC. The full variable domain, with the rest looked up from reference TRBV18 and TRBJ2-1, is NAGVMQNPRHLVRRRGQEARLRCSPMKGHSHVYWYRQLPEEGLKFMVYLQKENIIDESGMPKERFSAEFPKEGPSILRIQQVVRGDSAAYFCASSPGLAAYNEQFFGPGTRLTVL.

The sample holds a few counts of this clone. V gene TRBV7-9 combines with J gene TRBJ1-1; maybe TRBD1 (5 bases). V lost 5 bases, J lost 2 bases, and 9 bases lay in between. This CDR3 is built from 13 residues. From germline, CDR1 is SEHNR and CDR2 FQNEAQ (reference sequence). Written as DNA, the CDR3 is TGTGCCAGCAGCCGATGGGGCAACACTGAAGCTTTCTTT. Translated, it gives CASSRWGNTEAFF.

The rearrangement joins TRBV2 to TRBJ1-6; 8 bases are shared with TRBD1. Trimming took 4 bases from V and 1 from J; bases not matched to a gene: 9. The CDR3 runs to 18 residues. Germline values: CDR1 SNHLY, CDR2 FYNNEI. DNA of the CDR3: TGTGCCAGCAGTGCTCGTGACAGGGGTTTGTCCTATAATTCACCCCTCCACTTT. This codes for CASSARDRGLSYNSPLHF. Combining the CDR3 with reference TRBV2 and TRBJ1-6 gives the whole variable domain EPEVTQTPSHQVTQMGQEVILRCVPISNHLYFYWYRQILGQKVEFLVSFYNNEISEKSEIFDDQFSVERPDGSNFTLKIRSTKLEDSAMYFCASSARDRGLSYNSPLHFGNGTRLTVT.

The chain combines TRBV19 with TRBJ2-1; D is uncertain. V gave up 6 bases and J gave up 0 bases, with 18 bases separating them. Germline V gene lookup returns CDR1 LNHDA and CDR2 SQIVND (reference sequence). The CDR3 runs to 17 residues. The CDR3 spells CASSPDLIWSSYNEQFF. The CDR3 DNA follows: TGTGCCAGTAGCCCCGATCTAATTTGGAGCTCCTACAATGAGCAGTTCTTC.

The chain employs TRBV11-2 and TRBJ2-5, with D unclear. Between the trimmed V and J ends, which lost 2 bases and 2 bases, there was a span of 21 bases. This CDR3 has 18 residues. Germline-derived CDR1 and CDR2 are SGHAT and FQNNGV. CDR3: CASSLPRSSLPSQETQYF. CDR3 DNA sequence: TGTGCCAGCAGCTTACCACGGTCTTCCCTCCCCTCGCAAGAGACCCAGTACTTC. The full variable domain, with the rest looked up from reference TRBV11-2 and TRBJ2-5, is EAGVAQSPRYKIIEKRQSVAFWCNPISGHATLYWYQQILGQGPKLLIQFQNNGVVDDSQLPKDRFSAERLKGVDSTLKIQPAKLEDSAVYLCASSLPRSSLPSQETQYFGPGTRLLVL.

The chain joins TRBV5-1 to TRBJ2-1, with D possibly TRBD2 on 6 matching bases. The CDR3 totals 16 residues. Germline V gives CDR1 SGHRS, CDR2 YFSETQ. Trimming left V 4 bases short and J 5 bases short, with 19 bases between. CDR3 nucleotide sequence: TGCGCCAGCAGCCCTGCTTGGGACTCCGTAAACAATGAGCAGTTCTTC. Its translation is CASSPAWDSVNNEQFF.

V and J are TRBV29-1 and TRBJ1-1, with D perhaps TRBD1 (6 bases). This CDR3 contains 13 residues. Per the germline V gene, CDR1 is SQVTM and CDR2 is ANQGSEA. Trimming removed 3 bases from V and 1 base from J, with 9 bases in between. The CDR3 DNA is TGCAGCGTTGACGGGGGGCGGAACACTGAAGCTTTCTTT. It is translated as CSVDGGRNTEAFF.

Here the CDR3 DNA reads TGTGCCAGCAGCCAAGGAGCGGGAGAACCTGTCAAAAACATTCAGTACTTC. This translates into CASSQGAGEPVKNIQYF. This chain uses TRBV3-1 (or the pseudogene TRBV3-2) with TRBJ2-4, with 8 bases fitting TRBD2. This CDR3 comprises 17 residues. V lost 1 base and J lost 3; bases outside the gene matches: 8. Germline V gene sequence: CDR1 LGHDT, CDR2 YNNKEL (reference sequence).

This chain joins TRBV19 and TRBJ2-7; 9 bases are shared with TRBD1. V dropped 5 bases and J dropped 2; count of bases not matched to a gene: 10. CDR3 length equals 16 residues. Germline-derived CDR1 and CDR2 are LNHDA and SQIVND (reference sequence). In DNA form, the CDR3 reads TGTGCCAGTAGTCCAACCGGGACAGGGATAACCTACGAGCAGTACTTC. Translated, it gives CASSPTGTGITYEQYF.

This chain uses TRBV27 with TRBJ1-2, with TRBD1 matching 9 bases. The germline V gene has CDR1 MNHEY and CDR2 SMNVEV (reference sequence). There are 15 residues in the CDR3. After removal of 3 bases from V and 4 bases from J, the junction contained 6 bases not matched to a gene. The DNA of the CDR3 is TGTGCCAGCAGTTTTGGGACAGGGTTGGTCTATGGCTACACCTTC. It codes for CASSFGTGLVYGYTF.

The chain is built from TRBV11-2 and TRBJ2-7; D is unclear. CDR1 SGHAT and CDR2 FQNNGV come from the germline V gene. Trimming left V 2 bases short and J 5 bases short, with 10 bases between. The CDR3 length is 13 residues. DNA of the CDR3: TGTGCCAGCAGCTTAAACAGTATCCACGAGCAGTACTTC. Its protein product is CASSLNSIHEQYF.

V and J are TRBV7-8 and TRBJ2-6; perhaps TRBD2 as D (6 bases). CDR1 and CDR2 (germline): SGHVS, FQNEAQ. This CDR3 comprises 15 residues. The V and J ends lost 1 base and 2 bases respectively, with 6 bases between them. In DNA, the CDR3 is TGTGCCAGCAGCTTAGGGGGGGCTGGGGCCAACGTCCTGACTTTC. Translation gives CASSLGGAGANVLTF. The whole variable domain, remainder taken from reference TRBV7-8 and TRBJ2-6, is GAGVSQSPRYKVAKRGQDVALRCDPISGHVSLFWYQQALGQGPEFLTYFQNEAQLDKSGLPSDRFFAERPEGSVSTLKIQRTQQEDSAVYLCASSLGGAGANVLTFGAGSRLTVL.

The chain carries TRBV10-3 and TRBJ2-5; TRBD1 is a possible D gene (6 bases). Trimming removed 2 bases at V and 5 bases at J, with 15 bases between. Germline CDR1 ENHRY, CDR2 SYGVKD. This CDR3 has 15 amino acids. The CDR3 reads CAISERLGAGETQYF. The CDR3 DNA reads as TGTGCCATCAGTGAGAGGCTGGGGGCAGGGGAGACCCAGTACTTC.

The CDR3, as DNA: TGTGCCAGCAGCTTAGGCAATAGCGGGAGTTTGGATACGCAGTATTTT. This sequence encodes CASSLGNSGSLDTQYF. The chain employs TRBV13 and TRBJ2-3; 9 bases are a match to TRBD2. V gave up 0 bases and J gave up 6 bases; unmatched junction bases: 7. The CDR3 loop spans 16 amino acids. In germline, CDR1 is PRHDT, CDR2 FYEKMQ (reference sequence).

The V and J genes are TRBV21-1 and TRBJ2-7; the table's D call of TRBD2 was not tested on the DNA. TRBV21-1 is a pseudogene locus. The CDR3 has 13 amino acids. As DNA, the CDR3 is TGTGCCGGGACTAGCGTTAGGACCTACGAGCAGTACTTC. Its protein is CAGTSVRTYEQYF.

The V gene is TRBV6-6, the J gene TRBJ1-1; tentatively, D is TRBD1 (5 bases). The CDR3 is 14 residues long. Germline CDR1 reads MNHNY; CDR2 reads SVGAGI (reference sequence). V lost 5 bases to trimming and J lost 3 bases, with 13 bases between them. Written as DNA, the CDR3 is TGTGCCAGCAGTCAACAGGATTTTTACACTGAAGCTTTCTTT. Translation: CASSQQDFYTEAFF.

V usage is TRBV27 and J usage is TRBJ1-5, with D perhaps matching TRBD1 (5 bases). V was clipped by 8 bases and J by 2 bases, with 16 bases between them. Germline CDR1 and CDR2: MNHEY and SMNVEV (reference sequence). CDR3 size: 15 residues. This CDR3 is CASSQGPRGNQPQHF. In DNA, the CDR3 is TGTGCCAGCTCGCAGGGTCCCAGAGGCAATCAGCCCCAGCATTTT.

The rearrangement links TRBV18 to TRBJ2-2, with 9 bases that match TRBD1. The trim removed 3 bases at V and 5 bases at J, leaving 4 bases unmatched. Germline-derived CDR1 and CDR2 are KGHSH and LQKENI. The CDR3 loop spans 15 amino acids. DNA for the CDR3: TGTGCCAGCTCACCGAGGGACAGGGAAACCGGGGAGCTGTTTTTT. Its protein is CASSPRDRETGELFF.